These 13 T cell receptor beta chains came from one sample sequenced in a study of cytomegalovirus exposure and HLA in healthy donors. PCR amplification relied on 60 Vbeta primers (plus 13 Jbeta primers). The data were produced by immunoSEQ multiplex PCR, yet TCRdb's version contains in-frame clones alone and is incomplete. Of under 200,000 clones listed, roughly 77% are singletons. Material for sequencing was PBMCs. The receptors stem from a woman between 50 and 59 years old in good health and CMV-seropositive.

CDR3: CASAQPPPAAQYF. The DNA of the CDR3 is TGTGCCAGCGCGCAACCCCCACCCGCGGCCCAGTACTTC. The J gene is TRBJ2-5, the V gene TRBV2; D is unresolved. V gave up 8 bases and J gave up 9 bases, with 19 bases separating them. The CDR3 is 13 residues long. CDR1 SNHLY and CDR2 FYNNEI come from the germline V gene.

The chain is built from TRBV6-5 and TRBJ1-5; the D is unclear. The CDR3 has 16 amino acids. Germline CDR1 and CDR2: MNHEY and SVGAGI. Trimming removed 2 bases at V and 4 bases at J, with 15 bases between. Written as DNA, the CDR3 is TGTGCCAGCAGTTACGGGTCGCTGACGGGGAATCAGCCCCAGCATTTT. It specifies CASSYGSLTGNQPQHF.

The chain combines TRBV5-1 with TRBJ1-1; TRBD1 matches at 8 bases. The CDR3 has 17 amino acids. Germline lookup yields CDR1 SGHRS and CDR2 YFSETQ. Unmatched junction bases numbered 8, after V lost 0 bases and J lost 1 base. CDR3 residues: CASSLEVGTGWNTEAFF. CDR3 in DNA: TGCGCCAGCAGCTTGGAAGTGGGGACAGGCTGGAACACTGAAGCTTTCTTT.

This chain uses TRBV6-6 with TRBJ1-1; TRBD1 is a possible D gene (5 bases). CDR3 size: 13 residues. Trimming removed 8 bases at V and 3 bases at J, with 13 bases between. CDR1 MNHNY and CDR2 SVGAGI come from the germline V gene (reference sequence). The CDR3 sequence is CASLGTFDTEAFF. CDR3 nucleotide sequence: TGTGCCAGCCTCGGGACTTTTGACACTGAAGCTTTCTTT.

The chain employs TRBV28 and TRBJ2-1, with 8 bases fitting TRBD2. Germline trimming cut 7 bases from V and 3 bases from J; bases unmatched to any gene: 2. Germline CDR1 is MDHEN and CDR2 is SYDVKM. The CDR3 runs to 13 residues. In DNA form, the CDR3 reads TGTGCCAGCATTGCGGGAGGCTACAATGAGCAGTTCTTC. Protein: CASIAGGYNEQFF.

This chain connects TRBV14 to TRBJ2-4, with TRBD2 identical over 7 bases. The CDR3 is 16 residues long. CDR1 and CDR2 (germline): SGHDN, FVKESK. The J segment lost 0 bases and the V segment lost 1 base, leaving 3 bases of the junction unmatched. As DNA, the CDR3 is TGTGCCAGCAGCCAAGCAAGCGGGACAGCCAAAAACATTCAGTACTTC. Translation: CASSQASGTAKNIQYF.

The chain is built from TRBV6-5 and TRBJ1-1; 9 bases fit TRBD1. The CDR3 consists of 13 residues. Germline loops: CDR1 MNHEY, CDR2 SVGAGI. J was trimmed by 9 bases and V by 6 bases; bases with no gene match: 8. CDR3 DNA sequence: TGTGCCAGCAGCTCTAACAGGGGGCTGAAAGCTTTCTTT. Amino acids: CASSSNRGLKAFF.

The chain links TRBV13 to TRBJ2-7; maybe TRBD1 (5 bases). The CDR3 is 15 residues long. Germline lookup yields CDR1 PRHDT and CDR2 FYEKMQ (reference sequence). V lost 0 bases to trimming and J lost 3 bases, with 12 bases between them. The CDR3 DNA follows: TGTGCCAGCAGCTTAGGAAGGGGTTTAGGCTACGAGCAGTACTTC. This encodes CASSLGRGLGYEQYF.

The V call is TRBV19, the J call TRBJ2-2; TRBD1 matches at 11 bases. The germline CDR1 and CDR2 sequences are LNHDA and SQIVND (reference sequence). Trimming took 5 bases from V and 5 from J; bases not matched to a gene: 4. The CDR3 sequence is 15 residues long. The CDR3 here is CASSFRDRGTGELFF. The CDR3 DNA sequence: TGTGCCAGTAGTTTCCGGGACAGGGGGACCGGGGAGCTGTTTTTT.

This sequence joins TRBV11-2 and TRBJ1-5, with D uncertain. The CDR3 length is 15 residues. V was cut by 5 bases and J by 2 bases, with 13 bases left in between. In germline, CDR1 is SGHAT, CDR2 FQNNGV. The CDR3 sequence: CASSRTPGGNQPQHF. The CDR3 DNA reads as TGTGCCAGCAGCCGCACCCCCGGGGGCAATCAGCCCCAGCATTTT.

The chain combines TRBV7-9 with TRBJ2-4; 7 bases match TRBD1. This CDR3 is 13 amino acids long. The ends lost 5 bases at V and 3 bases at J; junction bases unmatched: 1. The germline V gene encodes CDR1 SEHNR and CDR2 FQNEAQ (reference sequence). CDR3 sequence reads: CASSRDSKNIQYF. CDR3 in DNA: TGTGCCAGCAGCCGGGACAGCAAAAACATTCAGTACTTC.

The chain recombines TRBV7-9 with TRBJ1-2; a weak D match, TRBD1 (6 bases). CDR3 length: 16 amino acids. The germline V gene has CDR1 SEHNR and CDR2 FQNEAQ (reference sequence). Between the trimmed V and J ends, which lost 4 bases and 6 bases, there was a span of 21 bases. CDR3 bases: TGTGCCAGCAGCTCGACCGACAGGTTACCCCTGGATGGCTACACCTTC. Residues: CASSSTDRLPLDGYTF.

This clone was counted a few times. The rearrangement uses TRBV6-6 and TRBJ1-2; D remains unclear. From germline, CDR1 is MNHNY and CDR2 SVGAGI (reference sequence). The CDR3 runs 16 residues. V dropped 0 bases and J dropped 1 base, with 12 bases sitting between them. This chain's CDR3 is CASSYSLARSNYGYTF. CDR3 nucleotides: TGTGCCAGCAGTTACTCGTTGGCACGGAGTAACTATGGCTACACCTTC.